These T cell receptor beta chains were read from a single sample in a study of blood T cell repertoires in COVID-19. The protocol was immunoSEQ multiplex PCR, while the TCRdb copy is restricted to in-frame clones and leaves out a portion. In the table there are about 240,000 clones, 82% of which are singletons. What was sequenced was peripheral blood. These receptors were collected from a woman aged 60-75 years with active or convalescent COVID-19. The CDR3 runs from the conserved cysteine through the conserved F or W. Fields, in order: J gene, V gene, CDR3 protein.

>TRBJ2-1|TRBV30
CAWSGGGGREQFF
>TRBJ1-1|TRBV15
CATSRDYAGGGSEAFF
>TRBJ1-6|TRBV14
CASSQRDTNNSPLHF
>TRBJ2-5|TRBV4-3
CASSQVGSETQYF
>TRBJ1-1|TRBV15
CATSRDQAAPDTEAFF
>TRBJ1-6|TRBV5-1
CASSLVPDITSPLHF
>TRBJ2-1|TRBV7-9
CAAGTGANEQFF
>TRBJ2-3|TRBV19
CASSRASGGAKNTQYF
>TRBJ2-7|TRBV29-1
CSVSRDRTSYEQYF
>TRBJ2-1|TRBV5-1
CASSLGDREYNEQFF
>TRBJ2-5|TRBV7-9
CASSLSLTSGGEETQYF
>TRBJ2-2|TRBV6-4
CASSEQGANTGELFF
>TRBJ2-3|TRBV18
CASSLLGTDTQYF
>TRBJ1-1|TRBV4-1
CASSLNGQGGTEAFF
>TRBJ2-3|TRBV7-5
CARSLRPPSGGVVTDTQYF
>TRBJ1-4|TRBV7-6
CASSLGGGPNEKLFF
>TRBJ1-2|TRBV2
CASSEKQVYGYTF
>TRBJ1-2|TRBV6-2/TRBV6-3
CASSKRTGALDGYTF
>TRBJ1-2|TRBV30
CAWDPGQGVDGYTF
>TRBJ1-2|TRBV6-5
CASKGEGSYGYTF
>TRBJ1-2|TRBV18
CASSADTGARGYTF
>TRBJ2-7|TRBV7-2
CASSFSPGRGYEQYF
>TRBJ1-2|TRBV15
CATSGPIANYGYTF
>TRBJ2-6|TRBV30
CAWRYSGANVLTF
>TRBJ1-2|TRBV29-1
CSVEAPDRSGYTF
>TRBJ1-1|TRBV6-2/TRBV6-3
CASSPRWPFEAFF
>TRBJ2-3|TRBV10-1
CASSEWVTSTDTQYF
>TRBJ2-2|TRBV7-9
CASSLRVLFRGPDTGELFF
>TRBJ2-5|TRBV6-6
CASSLGQGIETQYF
>TRBJ1-4|TRBV5-1
CASSLDSGRGNEKLFF
>TRBJ2-1|TRBV19
CASGRRDRGSYNEQFF
>TRBJ1-3|TRBV6-6
CASSYSGPTSGNTIYF
>TRBJ1-4|TRBV12-3/TRBV12-4
CASSDSGTTLFF
>TRBJ1-2|TRBV18
CASSPAQDRGRGGYTF
>TRBJ1-6|TRBV6-6
CASTYPGGNSPLHF